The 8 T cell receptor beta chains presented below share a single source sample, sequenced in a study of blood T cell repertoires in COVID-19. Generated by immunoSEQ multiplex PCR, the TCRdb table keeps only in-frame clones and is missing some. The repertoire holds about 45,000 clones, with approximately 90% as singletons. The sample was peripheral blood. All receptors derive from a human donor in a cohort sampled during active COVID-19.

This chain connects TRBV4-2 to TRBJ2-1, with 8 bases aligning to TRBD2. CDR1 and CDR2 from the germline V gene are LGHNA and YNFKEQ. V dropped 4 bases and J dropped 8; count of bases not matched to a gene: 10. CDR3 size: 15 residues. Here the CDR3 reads CASSLGGAGFDEQFF. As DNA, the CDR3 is TGTGCCAGCAGCCTCGGGGGGGCCGGGTTCGATGAGCAGTTCTTC.

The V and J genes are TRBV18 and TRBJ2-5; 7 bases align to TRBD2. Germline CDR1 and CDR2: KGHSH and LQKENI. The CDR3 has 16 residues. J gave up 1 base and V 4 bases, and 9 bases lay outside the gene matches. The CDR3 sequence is CASSLSLADFQETQYF. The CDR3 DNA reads TGTGCCAGCTCACTTTCCCTAGCGGACTTCCAAGAGACCCAGTACTTC.

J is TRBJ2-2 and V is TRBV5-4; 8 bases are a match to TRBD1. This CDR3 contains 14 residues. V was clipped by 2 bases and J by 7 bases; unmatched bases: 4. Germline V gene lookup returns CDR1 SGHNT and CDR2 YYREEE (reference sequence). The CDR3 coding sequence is TGTGCCAGCAGCTTCGGGACAGGCGACGGGGAGCTGTTTTTT. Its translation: CASSFGTGDGELFF.

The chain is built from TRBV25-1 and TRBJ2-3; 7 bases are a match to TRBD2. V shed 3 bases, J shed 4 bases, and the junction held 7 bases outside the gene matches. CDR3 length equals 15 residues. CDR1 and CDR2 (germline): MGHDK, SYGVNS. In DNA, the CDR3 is TGTGCCAGCAGTGATTGGGGCGGGAGTCCAGATACGCAGTATTTT. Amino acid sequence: CASSDWGGSPDTQYF.

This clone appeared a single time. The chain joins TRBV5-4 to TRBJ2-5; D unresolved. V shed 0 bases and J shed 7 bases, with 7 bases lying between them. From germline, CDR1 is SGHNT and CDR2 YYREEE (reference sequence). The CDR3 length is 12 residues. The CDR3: CASSLDEATQYF. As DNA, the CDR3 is TGTGCCAGCAGCTTGGATGAGGCGACCCAGTACTTC.

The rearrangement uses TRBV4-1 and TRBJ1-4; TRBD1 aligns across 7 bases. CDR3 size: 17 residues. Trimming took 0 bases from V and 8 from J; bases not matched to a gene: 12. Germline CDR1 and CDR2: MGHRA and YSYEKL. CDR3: CASSQDPRGASREKLFF. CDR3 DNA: TGCGCCAGCAGCCAAGATCCCAGGGGGGCCTCAAGGGAAAAACTGTTTTTT.

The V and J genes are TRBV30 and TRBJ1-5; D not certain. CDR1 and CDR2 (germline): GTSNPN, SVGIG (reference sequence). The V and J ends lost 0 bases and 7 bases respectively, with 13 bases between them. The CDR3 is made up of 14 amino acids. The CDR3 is CAWSVLKGRQPQHF. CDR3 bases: TGTGCCTGGAGTGTACTGAAAGGGAGACAGCCCCAGCATTTT.

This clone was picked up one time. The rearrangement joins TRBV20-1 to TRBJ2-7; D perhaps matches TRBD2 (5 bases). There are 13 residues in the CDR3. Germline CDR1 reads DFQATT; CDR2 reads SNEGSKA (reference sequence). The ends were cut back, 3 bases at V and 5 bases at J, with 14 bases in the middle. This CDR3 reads CSASRAGGDEQYF. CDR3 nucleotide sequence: TGCAGTGCTAGTCGGGCCGGAGGAGACGAGCAGTACTTC.